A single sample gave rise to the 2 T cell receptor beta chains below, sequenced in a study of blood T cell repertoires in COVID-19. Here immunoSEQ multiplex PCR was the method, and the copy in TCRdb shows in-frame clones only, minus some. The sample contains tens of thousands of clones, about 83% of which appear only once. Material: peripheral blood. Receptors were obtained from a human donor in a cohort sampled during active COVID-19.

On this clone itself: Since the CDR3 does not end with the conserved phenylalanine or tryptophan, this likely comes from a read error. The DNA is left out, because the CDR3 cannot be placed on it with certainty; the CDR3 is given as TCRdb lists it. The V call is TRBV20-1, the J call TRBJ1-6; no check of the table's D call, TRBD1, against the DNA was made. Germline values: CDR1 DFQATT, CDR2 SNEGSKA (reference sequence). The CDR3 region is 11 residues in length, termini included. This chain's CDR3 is CSARDGATGGE.

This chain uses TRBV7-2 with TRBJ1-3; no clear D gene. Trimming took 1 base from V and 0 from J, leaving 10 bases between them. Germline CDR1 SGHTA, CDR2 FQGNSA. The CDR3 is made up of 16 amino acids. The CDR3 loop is CASSLEGRNSGNTIYF. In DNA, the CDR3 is TGTGCCAGCAGCTTAGAAGGGAGGAACTCTGGAAACACCATATATTTT. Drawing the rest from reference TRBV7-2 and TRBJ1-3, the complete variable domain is GAGVSQSPSNKVTEKGKDVELRCDPISGHTALYWYRQSLGQGLEFLIYFQGNSAPDKSGLPSDRFSAERTGGSVSTLTIQRTQQEDSAVYLCASSLEGRNSGNTIYFGEGSWLTVV.